This T cell receptor (beta chain) was documented in a study of control samples from healthy donors and cancer patients. The method was immunoSEQ multiplex PCR; TCRdb's version includes in-frame clones alone and lacks a portion of them. Of 390,000 or so clones in the sample, approximately 92% are singletons; the top ten hold around 6.4%. Trimming cost V 0 bases and J 8 bases; bases outside gene matches: 10. The CDR3 spans 16 residues. Germline V gene data show CDR1 as SGHRS and CDR2 as YFSETQ. This chain uses TRBV5-1 with TRBJ2-1; TRBD2 matches at 8 bases. Specimen: PBMCs. The sequence derives from a man aged 35 to 55 with head and neck cancer. CDR3 DNA: TGCGCCAGCAGCTTGGTTCCAGCGGGAGCCTCGGATGAGCAGTTCTTC. Its protein is CASSLVPAGASDEQFF.